This T cell receptor (beta chain) was sequenced for a study of blood T cells in healthy people across ages. This CDR3 contains 16 residues. CDR1 is SGHRS and CDR2 is YFSETQ in the germline V gene. The ends were cut back, 3 bases at V and 4 bases at J, with 19 bases in the middle. Together with a sample-barcoded 5' primer, a J-beta primer mix was included in a second PCR lasting about 7 to 11 cycles. MiXCR, run by TCRdb on the 5' RACE reads, gives a single entry per CDR3 protein. The sample records hundreds of thousands of distinct CDR3 sequences, roughly 60% being singletons. This receptor was taken from a man younger than 45 in good health. Sample: blood. The genes are TRBV5-1 and TRBJ2-5; D might be TRBD1 or TRBD2, each matching 6 bases. The CDR3 DNA follows: TGCGCCAGCAGCTCGGGATTGGGGGGCAGGATAGAGACCCAGTACTTC. It encodes CASSSGLGGRIETQYF.